Presented here are 6 T cell receptor beta chains from one specimen sequenced in a study of STAT3 mutations in large granular lymphocyte leukemia (dated by TCRdb to about 2019). Study-level results and caveats: At least one immunodominant TCRbeta clonotype was identified in every T-LGLL patient, and multiple immunodominant subclonotypes were identified in about half of the T-LGLL patients.

To prepare the library, the immunoSEQ multiplex PCR assay was applied. The clones in this table, taken by TCRdb from immuneACCESS, are in-frame only. Not every clone is retained; where verified, under half of the shortfall comes from an unresolved V gene, and the cause of the rest is unknown. The sample yields about 42,000 clones; roughly 77% were counted once. In total, the top ten clones hold about 0.45% of the sample. These receptors have no known antigen. Sequenced sample: PBMCs. All receptors derive from a human donor with T large granular lymphocyte leukemia. Some clones in this sample may be carry-over from other donors' samples.

V usage is TRBV6-6 and J usage is TRBJ2-5, with D possibly TRBD1 on 6 matching bases. This CDR3 is 12 amino acids long. Deletions cut 2 bases from V and 5 bases from J, with 6 bases between. CDR1 and CDR2 (germline): MNHNY, SVGAGI (reference sequence). Here the CDR3 reads CASSYGQETQYF. In nucleotides, the CDR3 is TGTGCCAGCAGTTACGGACAGGAGACCCAGTACTTC.

V usage is TRBV10-3 and J usage is TRBJ1-1; maybe TRBD1 (6 bases). CDR1 and CDR2 (germline): ENHRY, SYGVKD. This CDR3 contains 17 residues. V lost 0 bases, J lost 0 bases, and 14 bases lay in between. The CDR3 loop is CAISESRQVIMNTEAFF. The CDR3 DNA reads as TGTGCCATCAGTGAGTCCAGACAGGTGATCATGAACACTGAAGCTTTCTTT.

V usage is TRBV29-1 and J usage is TRBJ1-2, with D perhaps TRBD1 (6 bases). This CDR3 has 12 residues. Trimming removed 7 bases from V and 6 bases from J, with 15 bases in between. CDR1 SQVTM and CDR2 ANQGSEA come from the germline V gene. The CDR3 DNA reads TGCAGCGACGAACAGGGAGTCGATGGCTACACCTTC. This codes for CSDEQGVDGYTF.

The gene calls are TRBV6-1 and TRBJ1-2; D is uncertain. V was shortened by 9 bases and J by 2 bases, with 16 bases between the two germline ends. The germline V gene encodes CDR1 MNHNS and CDR2 SASEGT. The CDR3 is 14 amino acids. The CDR3 is CASIAAHRNYGYTF. The CDR3, as DNA: TGTGCCAGTATCGCAGCTCATCGAAACTATGGCTACACCTTC.

The chain uses TRBV5-5 and TRBJ2-2; 12 nucleotides match TRBD2. This CDR3 is 17 amino acids long. Germline-derived CDR1 and CDR2 are SGHKS and YYEKEE (reference sequence). J gave up 6 bases and V 3 bases, and 9 bases lay outside the gene matches. The CDR3 region is CASSYGLAGLNAGELFF. DNA for the CDR3: TGTGCCAGCAGCTATGGACTAGCGGGGTTGAATGCCGGGGAGCTGTTTTTT.

The V gene is TRBV19, the J gene TRBJ2-1; 8 bases align to TRBD2. With V trimmed by 2 bases and J by 5 bases, 8 bases remained unmatched. CDR3 length equals 16 residues. Germline V gene data show CDR1 as LNHDA and CDR2 as SQIVND (reference sequence). The CDR3: CASSITAGGLHNEQFF. CDR3 sequence (DNA): TGTGCCAGTAGTATAACGGCGGGGGGTCTTCACAATGAGCAGTTCTTC.